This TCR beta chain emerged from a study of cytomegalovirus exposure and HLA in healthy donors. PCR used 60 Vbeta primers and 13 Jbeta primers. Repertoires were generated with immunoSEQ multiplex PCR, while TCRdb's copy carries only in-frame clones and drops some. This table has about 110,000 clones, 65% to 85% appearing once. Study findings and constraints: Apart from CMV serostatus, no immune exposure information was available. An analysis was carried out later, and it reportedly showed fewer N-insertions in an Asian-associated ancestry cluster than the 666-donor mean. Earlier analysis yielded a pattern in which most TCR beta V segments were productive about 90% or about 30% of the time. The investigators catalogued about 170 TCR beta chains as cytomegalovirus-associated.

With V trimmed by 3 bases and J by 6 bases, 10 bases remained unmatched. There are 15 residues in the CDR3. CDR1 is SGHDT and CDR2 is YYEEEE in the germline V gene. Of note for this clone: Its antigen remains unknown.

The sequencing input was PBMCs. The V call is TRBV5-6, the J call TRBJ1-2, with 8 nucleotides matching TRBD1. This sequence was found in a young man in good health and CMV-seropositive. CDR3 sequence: CASSSDREGLHGYTF. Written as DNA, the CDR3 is TGTGCCAGCAGCTCGGACAGGGAAGGATTACATGGCTACACCTTC.